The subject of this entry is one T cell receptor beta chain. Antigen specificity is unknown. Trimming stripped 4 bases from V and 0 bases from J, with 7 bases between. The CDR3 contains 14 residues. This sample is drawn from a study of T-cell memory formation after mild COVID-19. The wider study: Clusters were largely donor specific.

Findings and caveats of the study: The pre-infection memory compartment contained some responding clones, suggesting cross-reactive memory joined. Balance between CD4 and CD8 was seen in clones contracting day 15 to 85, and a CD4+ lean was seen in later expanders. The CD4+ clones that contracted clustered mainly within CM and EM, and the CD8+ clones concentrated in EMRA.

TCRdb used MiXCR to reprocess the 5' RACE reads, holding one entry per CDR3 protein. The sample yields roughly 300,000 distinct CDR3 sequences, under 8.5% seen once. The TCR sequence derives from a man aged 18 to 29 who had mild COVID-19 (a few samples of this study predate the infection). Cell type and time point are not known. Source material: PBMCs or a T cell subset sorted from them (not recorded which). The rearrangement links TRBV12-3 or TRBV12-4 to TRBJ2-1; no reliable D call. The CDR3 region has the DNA TGTGCCAGCAGTTCTCCCCTCTCCTACAATGAGCAGTTCTTC. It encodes CASSSPLSYNEQFF.